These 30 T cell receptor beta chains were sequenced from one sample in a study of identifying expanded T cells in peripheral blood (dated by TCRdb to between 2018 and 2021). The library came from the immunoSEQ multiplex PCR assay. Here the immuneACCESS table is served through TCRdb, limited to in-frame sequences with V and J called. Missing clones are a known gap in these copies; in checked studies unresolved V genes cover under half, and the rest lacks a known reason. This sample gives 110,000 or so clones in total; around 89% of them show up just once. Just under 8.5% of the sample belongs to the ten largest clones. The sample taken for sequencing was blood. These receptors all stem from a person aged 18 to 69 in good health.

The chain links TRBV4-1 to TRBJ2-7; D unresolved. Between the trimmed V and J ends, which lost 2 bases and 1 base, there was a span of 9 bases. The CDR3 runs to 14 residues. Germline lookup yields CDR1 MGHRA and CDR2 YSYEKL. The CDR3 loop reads CASSQSERSYEQYF. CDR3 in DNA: TGCGCCAGCAGCCAATCAGAACGGTCCTACGAGCAGTACTTC.

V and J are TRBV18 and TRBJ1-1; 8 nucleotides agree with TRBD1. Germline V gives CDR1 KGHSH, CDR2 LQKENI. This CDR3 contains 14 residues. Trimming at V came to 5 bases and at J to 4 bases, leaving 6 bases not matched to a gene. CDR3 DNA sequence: TGTGCCAGCTCAAGGACAGGGCAAGTCACTGAAGCTTTCTTT. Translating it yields CASSRTGQVTEAFF.

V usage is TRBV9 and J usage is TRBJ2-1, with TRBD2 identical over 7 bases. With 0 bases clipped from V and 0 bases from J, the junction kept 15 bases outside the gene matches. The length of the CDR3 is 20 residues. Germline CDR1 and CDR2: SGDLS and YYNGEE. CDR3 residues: CASSVAGLAGLYVSYNEQFF. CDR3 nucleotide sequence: TGTGCCAGCAGCGTAGCCGGGTTAGCGGGTCTTTACGTCTCCTACAATGAGCAGTTCTTC.

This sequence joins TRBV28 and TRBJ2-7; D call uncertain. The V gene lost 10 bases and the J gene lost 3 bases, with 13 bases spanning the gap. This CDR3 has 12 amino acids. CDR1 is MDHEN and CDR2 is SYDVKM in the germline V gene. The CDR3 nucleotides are TGTGCCACCGGGCTCCTTGGCTACGAGCAGTACTTC. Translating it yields CATGLLGYEQYF.

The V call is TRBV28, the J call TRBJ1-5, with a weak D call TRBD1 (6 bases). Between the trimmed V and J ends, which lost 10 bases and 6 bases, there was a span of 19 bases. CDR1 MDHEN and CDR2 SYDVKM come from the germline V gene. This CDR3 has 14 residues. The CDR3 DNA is TGTGCCACCTACCGGGGGCAGGGTGGTCAGCCCCAGCATTTT. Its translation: CATYRGQGGQPQHF. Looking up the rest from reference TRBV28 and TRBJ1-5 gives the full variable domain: DVKVTQSSRYLVKRTGEKVFLECVQDMDHENMFWYRQDPGLGLRLIYFSYDVKMKEKGDIPEGYSVSREKKERFSLILESASTNQTSMYLCATYRGQGGQPQHFGDGTRLSIL.

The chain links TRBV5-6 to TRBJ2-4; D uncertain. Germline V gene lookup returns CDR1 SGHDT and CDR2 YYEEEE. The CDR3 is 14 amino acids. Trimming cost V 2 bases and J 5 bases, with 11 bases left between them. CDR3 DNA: TGTGCCAGCAGCTTCTGGCAGCATGAAAACATTCAGTACTTC. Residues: CASSFWQHENIQYF.

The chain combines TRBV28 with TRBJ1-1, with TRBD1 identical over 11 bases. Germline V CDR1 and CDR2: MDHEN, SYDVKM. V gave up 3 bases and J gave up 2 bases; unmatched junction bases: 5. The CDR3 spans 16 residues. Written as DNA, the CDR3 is TGTGCCAGCAGTTTGTCCGGACAGGGGGCTAACACTGAAGCTTTCTTT. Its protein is CASSLSGQGANTEAFF.

CDR3 loop: CASSWAGTSGLAKNIQYF. The CDR3 DNA sequence: TGCGCCAGCAGCTGGGCCGGGACTAGCGGCCTAGCCAAAAACATTCAGTACTTC. The chain carries TRBV5-1 and TRBJ2-4, with 11 nucleotides matching TRBD2. Trimming removed 3 bases from V and 0 bases from J; junction bases left unmatched: 8. Germline CDR1 reads SGHRS; CDR2 reads YFSETQ. The CDR3 is 18 amino acids.

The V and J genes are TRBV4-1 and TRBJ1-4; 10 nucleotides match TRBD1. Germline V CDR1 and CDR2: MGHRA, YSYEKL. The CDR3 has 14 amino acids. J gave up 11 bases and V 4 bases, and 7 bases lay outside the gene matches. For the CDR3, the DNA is TGCGCCAGCAGCCCTGACAGGGGGCCTGGGAAACTGTTTTTT. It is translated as CASSPDRGPGKLFF.

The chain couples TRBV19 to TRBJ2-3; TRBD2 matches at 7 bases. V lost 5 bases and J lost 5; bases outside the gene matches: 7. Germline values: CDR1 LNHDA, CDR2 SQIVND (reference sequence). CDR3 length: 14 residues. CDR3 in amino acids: CASSLAGAIDTQYF. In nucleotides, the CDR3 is TGTGCCAGTAGTCTTGCGGGAGCAATAGATACGCAGTATTTT.

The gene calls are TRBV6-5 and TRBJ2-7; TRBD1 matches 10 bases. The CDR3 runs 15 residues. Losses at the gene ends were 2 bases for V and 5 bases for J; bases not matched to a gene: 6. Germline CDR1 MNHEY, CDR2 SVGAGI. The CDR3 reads CASSYPGQGTDEQYF. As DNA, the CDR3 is TGTGCCAGCAGTTACCCGGGACAGGGGACCGACGAGCAGTACTTC.

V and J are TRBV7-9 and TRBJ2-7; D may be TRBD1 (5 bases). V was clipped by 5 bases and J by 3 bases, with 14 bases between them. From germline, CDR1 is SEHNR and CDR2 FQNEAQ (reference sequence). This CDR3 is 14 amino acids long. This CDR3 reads CASSTGAGFYEQYF. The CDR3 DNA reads TGTGCCAGCAGCACCGGAGCAGGGTTCTACGAGCAGTACTTC. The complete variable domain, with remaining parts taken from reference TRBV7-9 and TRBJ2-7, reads DTGVSQNPRHKITKRGQNVTFRCDPISEHNRLYWYRQTLGQGPEFLTYFQNEAQLEKSRLLSDRFSAERPKGSFSTLEIQRTEQGDSAMYLCASSTGAGFYEQYFGPGTRLTVT.

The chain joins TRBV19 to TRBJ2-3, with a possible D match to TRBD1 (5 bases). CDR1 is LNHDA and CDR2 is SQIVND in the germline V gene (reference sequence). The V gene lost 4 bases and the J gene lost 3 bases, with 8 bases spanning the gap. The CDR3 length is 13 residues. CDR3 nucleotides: TGTGCCAGTAGTAACTCAGGGACAGATACGCAGTATTTT. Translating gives CASSNSGTDTQYF.

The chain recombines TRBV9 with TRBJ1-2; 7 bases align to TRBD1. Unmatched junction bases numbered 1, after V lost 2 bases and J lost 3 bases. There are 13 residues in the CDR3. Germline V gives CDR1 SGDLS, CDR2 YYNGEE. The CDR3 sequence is CASSVGTDYGYTF. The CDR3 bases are TGTGCCAGCAGCGTCGGGACAGACTATGGCTACACCTTC.

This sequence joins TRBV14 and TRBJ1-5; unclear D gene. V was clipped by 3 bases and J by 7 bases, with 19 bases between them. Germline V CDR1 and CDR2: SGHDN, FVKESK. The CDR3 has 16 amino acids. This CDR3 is CASSHARRGIAQPQHF. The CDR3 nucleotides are TGTGCCAGCAGCCACGCCCGACGTGGGATAGCCCAGCCCCAGCATTTT.

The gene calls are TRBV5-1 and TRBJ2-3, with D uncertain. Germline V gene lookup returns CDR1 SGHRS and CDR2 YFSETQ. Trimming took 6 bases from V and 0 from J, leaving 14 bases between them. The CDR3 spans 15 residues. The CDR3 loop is CASTPLGISTDTQYF. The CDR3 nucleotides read TGCGCCAGCACGCCGTTGGGAATTAGCACAGATACGCAGTATTTT.

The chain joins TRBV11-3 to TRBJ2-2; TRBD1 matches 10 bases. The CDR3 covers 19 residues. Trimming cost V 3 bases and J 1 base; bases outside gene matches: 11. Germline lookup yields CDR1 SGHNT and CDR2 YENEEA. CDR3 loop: CASSFTSWWDRGNTGELFF. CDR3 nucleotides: TGTGCCAGCAGCTTTACTAGTTGGTGGGACAGGGGGAACACCGGGGAGCTGTTTTTT.

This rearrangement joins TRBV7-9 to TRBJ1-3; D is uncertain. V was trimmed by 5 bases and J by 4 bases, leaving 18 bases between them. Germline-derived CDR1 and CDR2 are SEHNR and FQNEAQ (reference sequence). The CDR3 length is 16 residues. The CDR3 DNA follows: TGTGCCAGCAGCGTATCGTCCGGGGTAGCGGGAAACACCATATATTTT. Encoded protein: CASSVSSGVAGNTIYF.

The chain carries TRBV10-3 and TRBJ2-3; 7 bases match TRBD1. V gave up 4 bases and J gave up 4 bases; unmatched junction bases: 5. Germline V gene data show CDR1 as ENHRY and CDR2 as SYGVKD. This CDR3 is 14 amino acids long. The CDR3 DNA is TGTGCCATCAGTGGTGGACAGGAGGCAGATACGCAGTATTTT. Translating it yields CAISGGQEADTQYF.

The CDR3 bases are TGTGCCAGCAGTCCTGTAGAAACAGATACGCAGTATTTT. Protein: CASSPVETDTQYF. The rearrangement joins TRBV6-1 to TRBJ2-3, with no clear D. The V end lost 5 bases, the J end lost 3 bases, and 9 bases lay between the germline ends. Germline lookup yields CDR1 MNHNS and CDR2 SASEGT. The CDR3 runs 13 residues.

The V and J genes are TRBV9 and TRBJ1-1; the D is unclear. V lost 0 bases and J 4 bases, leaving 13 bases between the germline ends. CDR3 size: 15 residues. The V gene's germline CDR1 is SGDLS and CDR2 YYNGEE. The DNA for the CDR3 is TGTGCCAGCAGCGTAGGTAACGGCGCGAGCACTGAAGCTTTCTTT. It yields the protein CASSVGNGASTEAFF.

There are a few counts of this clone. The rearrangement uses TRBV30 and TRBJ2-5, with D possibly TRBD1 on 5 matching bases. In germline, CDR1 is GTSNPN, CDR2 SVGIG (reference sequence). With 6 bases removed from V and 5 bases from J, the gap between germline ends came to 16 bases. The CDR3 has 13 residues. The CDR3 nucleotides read TGTGCCTGTACCGGACACACCGGGGAGACCCAGTACTTC. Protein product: CACTGHTGETQYF.

The chain's CDR3 is CASSQTWQTSNYGYTF. In nucleotides, the CDR3 is TGTGCCAGCAGCCAAACATGGCAGACCTCTAACTATGGCTACACCTTC. The chain uses TRBV14 and TRBJ1-2; D gene unclear. V was clipped by 2 bases and J by 0 bases, with 13 bases between them. The germline gives CDR1 SGHDN, CDR2 FVKESK. CDR3 length: 16 residues.

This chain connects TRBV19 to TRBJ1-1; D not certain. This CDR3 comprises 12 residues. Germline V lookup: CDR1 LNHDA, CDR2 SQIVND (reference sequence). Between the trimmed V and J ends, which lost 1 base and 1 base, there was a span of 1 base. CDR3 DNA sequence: TGTGCCAGTAGTATAGGGAACACTGAAGCTTTCTTT. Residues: CASSIGNTEAFF. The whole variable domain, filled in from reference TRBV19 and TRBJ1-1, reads DGGITQSPKYLFRKEGQNVTLSCEQNLNHDAMYWYRQDPGQGLRLIYYSQIVNDFQKGDIAEGYSVSREKKESFPLTVTSAQKNPTAFYLCASSIGNTEAFFGQGTRLTVV.

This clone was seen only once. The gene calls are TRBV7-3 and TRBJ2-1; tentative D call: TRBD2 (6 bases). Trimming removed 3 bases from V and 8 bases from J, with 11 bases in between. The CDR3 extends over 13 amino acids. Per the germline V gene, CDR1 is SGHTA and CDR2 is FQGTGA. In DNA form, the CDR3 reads TGTGCCAGCAGCTTCGCGGGGCAGGATGAGCAGTTCTTC. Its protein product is CASSFAGQDEQFF.

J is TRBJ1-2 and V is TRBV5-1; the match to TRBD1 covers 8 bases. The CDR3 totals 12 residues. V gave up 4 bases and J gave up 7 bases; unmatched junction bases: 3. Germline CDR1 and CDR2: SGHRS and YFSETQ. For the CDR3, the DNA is TGCGCCAGCAGCCAACAGGGGGGTGGCTACACCTTC. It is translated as CASSQQGGGYTF.

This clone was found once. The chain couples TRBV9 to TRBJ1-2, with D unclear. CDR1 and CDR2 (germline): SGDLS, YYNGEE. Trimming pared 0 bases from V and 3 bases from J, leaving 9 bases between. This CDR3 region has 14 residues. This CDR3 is CASSVGLGDYGYTF. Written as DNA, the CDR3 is TGTGCCAGCAGCGTAGGTCTTGGCGACTATGGCTACACCTTC.

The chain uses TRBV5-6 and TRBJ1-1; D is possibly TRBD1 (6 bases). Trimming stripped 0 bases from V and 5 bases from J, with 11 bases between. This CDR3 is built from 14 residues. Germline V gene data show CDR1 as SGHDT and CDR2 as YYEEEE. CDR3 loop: CASSLAMTGTEAFF. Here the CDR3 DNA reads TGTGCCAGCAGCTTGGCCATGACAGGAACTGAAGCTTTCTTT. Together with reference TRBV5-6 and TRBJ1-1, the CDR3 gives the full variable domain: DAGVTQSPTHLIKTRGQQVTLRCSPKSGHDTVSWYQQALGQGPQFIFQYYEEEERQRGNFPDRFSGHQFPNYSSELNVNALLLGDSALYLCASSLAMTGTEAFFGQGTRLTVV.

The CDR3 DNA is TGTGCCAGCTCACCCGGACTAGCGGGATCTTGGGATGAGCAGTTCTTC. Translation: CASSPGLAGSWDEQFF. The chain links TRBV18 to TRBJ2-1, with 12 bases that match TRBD2. The CDR3 consists of 16 residues. The V and J ends lost 3 bases and 8 bases, in that order; junction bases with no gene match: 8. The V gene's germline CDR1 is KGHSH and CDR2 LQKENI.

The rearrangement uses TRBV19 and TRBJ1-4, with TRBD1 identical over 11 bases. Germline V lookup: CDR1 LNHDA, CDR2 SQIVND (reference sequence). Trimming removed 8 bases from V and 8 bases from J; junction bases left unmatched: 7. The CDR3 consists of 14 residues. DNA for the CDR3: TGTGCCAGTGGAACCGGGACAGGGGGAGAAAAACTGTTTTTT. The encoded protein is CASGTGTGGEKLFF. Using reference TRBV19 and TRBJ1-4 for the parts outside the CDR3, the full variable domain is DGGITQSPKYLFRKEGQNVTLSCEQNLNHDAMYWYRQDPGQGLRLIYYSQIVNDFQKGDIAEGYSVSREKKESFPLTVTSAQKNPTAFYLCASGTGTGGEKLFFGSGTQLSVL.